Presented here are 6 T cell receptor beta chains from one specimen sequenced in a study of blood T cell repertoires in COVID-19 (dated by TCRdb to the early 2020s). Preparation of the library involved the immunoSEQ multiplex PCR assay. The table comes from immuneACCESS by way of TCRdb, which keeps in-frame sequences with V and J called. Part of the clones is missing from these tables; in studies checked, under half for an unresolved V gene and the rest for unknown reasons. Across this sample there are 260,000 or so clones, with 81% seen only once. The ten largest clones capture around 7.5% of the sample. Input material: peripheral blood. The receptors stem from a woman aged 80 or over with COVID-19, enrolled during active disease.

This clone occurred a few times. V usage is TRBV6-5 and J usage is TRBJ2-7; TRBD1 aligns across 7 bases. V lost 2 bases to trimming and J lost 0 bases; unmatched junction nucleotides: 1. This CDR3 spans 14 amino acids. Germline CDR1 is MNHEY and CDR2 is SVGAGI. The CDR3 reads CASSYGDSSYEQYF. DNA for the CDR3: TGTGCCAGCAGTTACGGGGACAGCTCCTACGAGCAGTACTTC.

The gene calls are TRBV12-3 or TRBV12-4 and TRBJ1-2, with D tentatively TRBD1 (6 bases). Trimming stripped 7 bases from V and 3 bases from J, with 9 bases between. This CDR3 has 12 residues. The CDR3 DNA is TGTGCCAGCAAGGCAGGGGACTATGGCTACACCTTC. Its translation: CASKAGDYGYTF.

The chain joins TRBV19 to TRBJ2-2; D might be TRBD1 (5 bases). This CDR3 comprises 13 residues. V was shortened by 5 bases and J by 6 bases, with 10 bases between the two germline ends. CDR1 LNHDA and CDR2 SQIVND come from the germline V gene (reference sequence). This CDR3 is CASSDSLAGELFF. Here the CDR3 DNA reads TGTGCCAGTAGTGACAGCTTGGCCGGGGAGCTGTTTTTT.

This chain links TRBV6-4 with TRBJ2-7; weak D call: TRBD2 (5 bases). Germline V gives CDR1 MRHNA, CDR2 SNTAGT. The CDR3 extends over 12 amino acids. CDR3 bases: TGTGGGGAGCGGCCTGGTGGCGACGAGCAGTACTTC. Its translation is CGERPGGDEQYF.

The rearrangement uses TRBV6-5 and TRBJ2-2; 7 bases are shared with TRBD1. With 6 bases clipped from V and 4 bases from J, the junction kept 8 bases outside the gene matches. CDR1 MNHEY and CDR2 SVGAGI come from the germline V gene. The CDR3 totals 15 residues. The CDR3 here is CASRVTGRGTGELFF. As DNA, the CDR3 is TGTGCCAGCAGGGTGACAGGGCGAGGCACCGGGGAGCTGTTTTTT.

V usage is TRBV5-1 and J usage is TRBJ2-1, with 13 bases lining up with TRBD2. CDR3 length equals 16 residues. The V gene end was trimmed by 4 bases and the J gene end by 7 bases; junction bases not matched to a gene: 8. CDR1 is SGHRS and CDR2 is YFSETQ in the germline V gene. The CDR3: CASSLRTSGSGNEQFF. The CDR3 DNA reads as TGCGCCAGCAGCCTACGGACTAGCGGGAGCGGGAATGAGCAGTTCTTC.